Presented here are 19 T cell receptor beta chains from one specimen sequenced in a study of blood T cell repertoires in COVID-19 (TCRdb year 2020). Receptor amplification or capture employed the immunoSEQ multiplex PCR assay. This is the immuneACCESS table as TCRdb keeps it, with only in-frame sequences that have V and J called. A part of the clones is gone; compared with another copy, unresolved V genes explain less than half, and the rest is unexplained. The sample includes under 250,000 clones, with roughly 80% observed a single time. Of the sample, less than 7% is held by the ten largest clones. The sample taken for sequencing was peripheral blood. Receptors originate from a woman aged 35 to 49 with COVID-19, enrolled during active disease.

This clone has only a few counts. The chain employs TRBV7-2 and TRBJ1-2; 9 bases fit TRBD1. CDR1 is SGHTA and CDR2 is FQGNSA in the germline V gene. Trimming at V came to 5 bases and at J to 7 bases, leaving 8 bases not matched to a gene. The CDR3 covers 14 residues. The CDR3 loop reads CASSLQGAQSGYTF. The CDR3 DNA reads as TGTGCCAGCAGCCTACAGGGGGCGCAGAGTGGCTACACCTTC.

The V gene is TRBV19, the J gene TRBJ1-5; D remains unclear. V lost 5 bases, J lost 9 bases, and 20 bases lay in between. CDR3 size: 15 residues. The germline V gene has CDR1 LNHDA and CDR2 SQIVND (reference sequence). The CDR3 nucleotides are TGTGCCAGTAGTTTCTCGGGAAGCCCAAAGGGGCCCCAGCATTTT. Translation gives CASSFSGSPKGPQHF.

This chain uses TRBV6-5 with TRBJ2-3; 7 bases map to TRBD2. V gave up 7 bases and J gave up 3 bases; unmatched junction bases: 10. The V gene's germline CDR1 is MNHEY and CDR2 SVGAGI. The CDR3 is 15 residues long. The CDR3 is CASKTRRGGTDTQYF. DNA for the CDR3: TGTGCCAGCAAAACGCGGCGCGGGGGTACAGATACGCAGTATTTT.

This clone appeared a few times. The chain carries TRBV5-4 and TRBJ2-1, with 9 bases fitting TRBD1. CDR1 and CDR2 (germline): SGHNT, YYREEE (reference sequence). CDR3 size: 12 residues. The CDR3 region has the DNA TGTGCAGTGGGACAGGGAGGCAATGAGCAGTTCTTC. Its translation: CAVGQGGNEQFF.

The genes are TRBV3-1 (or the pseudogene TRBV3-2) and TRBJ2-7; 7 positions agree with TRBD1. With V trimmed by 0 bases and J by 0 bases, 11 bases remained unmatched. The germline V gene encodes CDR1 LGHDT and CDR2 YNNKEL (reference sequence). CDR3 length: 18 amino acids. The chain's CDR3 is CASSQDNWGQLFSYEQYF. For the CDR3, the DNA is TGTGCCAGCAGCCAAGATAATTGGGGACAGTTGTTCTCCTACGAGCAGTACTTC.

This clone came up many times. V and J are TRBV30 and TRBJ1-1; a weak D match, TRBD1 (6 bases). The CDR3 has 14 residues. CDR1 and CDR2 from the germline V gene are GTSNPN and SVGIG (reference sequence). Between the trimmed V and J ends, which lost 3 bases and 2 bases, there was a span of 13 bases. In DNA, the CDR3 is TGTGCCTGGAGCCACAGGGCCCACAACACTGAAGCTTTCTTT. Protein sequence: CAWSHRAHNTEAFF.

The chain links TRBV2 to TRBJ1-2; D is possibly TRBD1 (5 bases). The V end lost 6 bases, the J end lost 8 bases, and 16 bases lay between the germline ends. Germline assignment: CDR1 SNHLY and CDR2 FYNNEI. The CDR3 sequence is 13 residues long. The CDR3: CASRDTQAWGYTF. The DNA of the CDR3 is TGTGCCAGCAGGGACACTCAAGCGTGGGGCTACACCTTC.

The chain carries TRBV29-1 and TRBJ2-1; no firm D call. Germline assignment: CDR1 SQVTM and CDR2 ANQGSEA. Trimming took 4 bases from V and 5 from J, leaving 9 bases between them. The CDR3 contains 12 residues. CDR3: CSVVTNHNEQFF. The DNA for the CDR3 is TGCAGCGTTGTAACTAACCACAATGAGCAGTTCTTC.

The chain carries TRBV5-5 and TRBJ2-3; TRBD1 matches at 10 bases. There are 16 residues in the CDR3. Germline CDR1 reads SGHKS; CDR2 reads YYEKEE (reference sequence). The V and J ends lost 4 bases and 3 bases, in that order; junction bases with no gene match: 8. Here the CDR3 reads CASSVRDRGQTDTQYF. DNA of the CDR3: TGTGCCAGCAGCGTCCGAGACAGGGGGCAAACAGATACGCAGTATTTT.

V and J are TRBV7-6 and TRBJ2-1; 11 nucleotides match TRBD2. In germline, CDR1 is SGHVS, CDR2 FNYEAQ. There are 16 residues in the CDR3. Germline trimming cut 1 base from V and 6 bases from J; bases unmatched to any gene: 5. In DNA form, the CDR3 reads TGTGCCAGCAGCTTAGAAACTAGCGGGAGTGGCAATGAGCAGTTCTTC. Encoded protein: CASSLETSGSGNEQFF.

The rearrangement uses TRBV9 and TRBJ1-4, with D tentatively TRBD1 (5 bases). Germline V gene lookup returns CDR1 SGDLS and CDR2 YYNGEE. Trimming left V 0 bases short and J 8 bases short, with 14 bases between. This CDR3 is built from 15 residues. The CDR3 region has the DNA TGTGCCAGCAGCGTAGGGGGGGGACCCGGCGAAAAACTGTTTTTT. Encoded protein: CASSVGGGPGEKLFF.

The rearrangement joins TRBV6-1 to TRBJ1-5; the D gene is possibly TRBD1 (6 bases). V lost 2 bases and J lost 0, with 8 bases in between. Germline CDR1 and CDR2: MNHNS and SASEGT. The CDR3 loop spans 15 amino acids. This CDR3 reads CASSEQGYSNQPQHF. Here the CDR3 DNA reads TGTGCCAGCAGTGAACAGGGGTATAGCAATCAGCCCCAGCATTTT.

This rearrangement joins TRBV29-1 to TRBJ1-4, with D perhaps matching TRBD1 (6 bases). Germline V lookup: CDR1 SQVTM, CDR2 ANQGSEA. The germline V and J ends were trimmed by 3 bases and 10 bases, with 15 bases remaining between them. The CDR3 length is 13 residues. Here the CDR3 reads CSVDTTGEGKLFF. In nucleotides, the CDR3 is TGCAGCGTTGATACGACAGGAGAGGGAAAACTGTTTTTT.

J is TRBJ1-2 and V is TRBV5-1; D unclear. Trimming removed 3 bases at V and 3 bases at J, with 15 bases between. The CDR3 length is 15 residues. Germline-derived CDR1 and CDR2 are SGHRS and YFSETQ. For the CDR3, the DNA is TGCGCCAGCAGCTGGGCTCAGGATTCGGACTATGGCTACACCTTC. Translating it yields CASSWAQDSDYGYTF. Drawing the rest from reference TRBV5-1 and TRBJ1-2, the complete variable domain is KAGVTQTPRYLIKTRGQQVTLSCSPISGHRSVSWYQQTPGQGLQFLFEYFSETQRNKGNFPGRFSGRQFSNSRSEMNVSTLELGDSALYLCASSWAQDSDYGYTFGSGTRLTVV.

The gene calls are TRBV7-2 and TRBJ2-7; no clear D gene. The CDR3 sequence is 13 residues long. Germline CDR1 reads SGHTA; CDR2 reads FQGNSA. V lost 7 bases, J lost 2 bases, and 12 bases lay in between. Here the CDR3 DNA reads TGTGCCAGCACCCTAGTGGTTACCTACGAGCAGTACTTC. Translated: CASTLVVTYEQYF.

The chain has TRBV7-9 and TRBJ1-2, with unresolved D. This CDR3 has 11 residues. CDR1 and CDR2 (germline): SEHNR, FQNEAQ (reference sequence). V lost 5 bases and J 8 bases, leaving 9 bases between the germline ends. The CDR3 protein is CASSNIEGYTF. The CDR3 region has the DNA TGTGCCAGCAGCAATATAGAAGGCTACACCTTC.

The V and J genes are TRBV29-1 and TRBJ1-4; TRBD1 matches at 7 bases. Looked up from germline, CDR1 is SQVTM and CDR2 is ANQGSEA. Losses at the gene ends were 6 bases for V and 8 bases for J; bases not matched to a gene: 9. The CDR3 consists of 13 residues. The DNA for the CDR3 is TGCAGCGTAGCAGGGGGATCGGTAGAAAAACTGTTTTTT. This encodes CSVAGGSVEKLFF.

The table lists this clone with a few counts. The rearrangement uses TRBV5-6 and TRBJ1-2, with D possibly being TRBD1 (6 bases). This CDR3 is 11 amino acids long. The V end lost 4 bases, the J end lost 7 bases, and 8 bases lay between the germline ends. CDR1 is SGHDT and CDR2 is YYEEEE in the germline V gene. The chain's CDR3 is CASSPGAGYTF. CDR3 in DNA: TGTGCCAGCAGCCCAGGGGCTGGCTACACCTTC.

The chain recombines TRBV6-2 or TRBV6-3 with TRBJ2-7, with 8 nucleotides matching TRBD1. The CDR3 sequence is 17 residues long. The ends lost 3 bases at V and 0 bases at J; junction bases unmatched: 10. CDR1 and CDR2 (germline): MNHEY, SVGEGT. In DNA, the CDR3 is TGTGCCAGCAGTTATTCCAGGGGGCGTTCCAGCTCCTACGAGCAGTACTTC. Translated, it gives CASSYSRGRSSSYEQYF.